This TCR beta chain was captured in a study of blood T cell repertoires in COVID-19. Study in general: The analysed material was cDNA or gDNA that came from T cells, B-cell-depleted T cells, or PBMCs.

Looked up from germline, CDR1 is KGHSH and CDR2 is LQKENI. Unmatched junction bases numbered 3, after V lost 3 bases and J lost 2 bases. This CDR3 spans 16 amino acids. The study assigned cohorts using participant-reported clinical history. Per the study methods: Estimates of nucleated cell counts were drawn from the amplification of reference gene primers. Clones were read by immunoSEQ multiplex PCR, and TCRdb kept only the in-frame ones, dropping some. The D gene and trimming were derived from the DNA, and the V and J assignments and clone size from that table. Among about 160,000 clones listed, 85% to 90% were seen once.

The sample was PBMCs or T cells enriched from blood (not recorded which). The TCR was taken from a woman aged 45-60 years who had recovered from COVID-19. This chain joins TRBV18 and TRBJ2-2; 10 nucleotides align to TRBD1. DNA of the CDR3: TGTGCCAGCTCACCCGGGACAGGGGAAAACACCGGGGAGCTGTTTTTT. Translation gives CASSPGTGENTGELFF.